Listed below are T cell receptor beta chains from one sample, sequenced in a study of breast tumors, draining lymph nodes, adjacent tissues. TCRdb passed the multiplex PCR reads through MiXCR, listing each CDR3 protein once. The sample has about 80,000 distinct CDR3 sequences; roughly 19% are singletons. The sequenced sample was axillary lymph node tissue. The receptors originated from a female donor with breast cancer. Some clones in this sample may be carry-over from other donors' samples. CDR3s include the opening cysteine and the closing phenylalanine or tryptophan. D genes are given only for firm matches. Clone size is stated in some rows and not others, as once, few, many or a class when expanded.

D gene	V gene	clone size	J gene	CDR3 DNA	CDR3 protein
NA	TRBV24-1	many	TRBJ1-5	TGTGCCACCAGTTTACAGTCAAATCAGCCCCAGCATTTT	CATSLQSNQPQHF
NA	TRBV6-6	many	TRBJ1-2	TGTGCCAGCAGCAAAGAGGGGGGGGGCACCTATGGCTACACCTTC	CASSKEGGGTYGYTF
NA	TRBV12-3/TRBV12-4	NA	TRBJ2-2	TGTGCCAGCAGTCCTTTAGCGAGTGGGGGGAACGCCGGGGAGCTGTTTTTT	CASSPLASGGNAGELFF
TRBD1	TRBV10-2	many	TRBJ1-6	TGCGCCACCTGGGACAGGGGTGATTCACCCCTCCACTTT	CATWDRGDSPLHF
TRBD1	TRBV6-2/TRBV6-3	few	TRBJ1-5	TGTGCCAGCACTACGAGGTGGGGACAGGGGCCTTCTAGCAATCAGCCCCAGCATTTT	CASTTRWGQGPSSNQPQHF
TRBD1	TRBV7-2	many	TRBJ1-5	TGTGCCAGCAGCTTTAAAGGGGGCGCAGGGCAGCCCCAGCATTTT	CASSFKGGAGQPQHF
NA	TRBV6-5	many	TRBJ2-7	TGTGCCAGCAGCTACAGGTTAACCTACGAGCAGTACTTC	CASSYRLTYEQYF
NA	TRBV18	NA	TRBJ1-2	TGTGCCAGCTCACCATTACAGGGAAACTATGGCTACACCTTC	CASSPLQGNYGYTF
NA	TRBV20-1	many	TRBJ2-3	TGCAGTGCTAGTGGAATTAGCACAGATACGCAGTATTTT	CSASGISTDTQYF
NA	TRBV20-1	many	TRBJ2-1	TGCAGTGCTATGAGCGGGTACTACAATGAGCAGTTCTTC	CSAMSGYYNEQFF
TRBD1	TRBV4-2	many	TRBJ1-2	TGTGCCAGCAGCCAAGCCCGGACAGGGGGCTCCTATGGCTACACCTTC	CASSQARTGGSYGYTF